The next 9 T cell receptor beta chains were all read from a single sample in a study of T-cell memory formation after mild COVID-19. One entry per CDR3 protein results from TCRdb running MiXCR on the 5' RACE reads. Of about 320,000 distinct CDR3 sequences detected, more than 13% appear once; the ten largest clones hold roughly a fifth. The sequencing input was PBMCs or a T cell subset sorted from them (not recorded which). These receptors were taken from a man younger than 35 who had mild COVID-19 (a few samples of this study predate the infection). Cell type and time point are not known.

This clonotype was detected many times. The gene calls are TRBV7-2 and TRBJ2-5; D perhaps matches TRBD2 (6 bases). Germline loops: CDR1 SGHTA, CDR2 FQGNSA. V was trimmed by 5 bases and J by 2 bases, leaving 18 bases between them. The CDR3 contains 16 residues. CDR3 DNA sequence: TGTGCCAGCAGCGAACTACGGGAGTCAGTTCAAGAGACCCAGTACTTC. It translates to CASSELRESVQETQYF.

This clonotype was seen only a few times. The CDR3 here is CASSSREASGGGDTQYF. As DNA, the CDR3 is TGTGCCAGCAGCTCTCGGGAGGCTAGCGGGGGGGGAGATACGCAGTATTTT. The chain is built from TRBV7-3 and TRBJ2-3; 12 bases map to TRBD2. Germline V gene data show CDR1 as SGHTA and CDR2 as FQGTGA. The V and J ends lost 4 bases and 5 bases, in that order; junction bases with no gene match: 10. The CDR3 runs 17 residues.

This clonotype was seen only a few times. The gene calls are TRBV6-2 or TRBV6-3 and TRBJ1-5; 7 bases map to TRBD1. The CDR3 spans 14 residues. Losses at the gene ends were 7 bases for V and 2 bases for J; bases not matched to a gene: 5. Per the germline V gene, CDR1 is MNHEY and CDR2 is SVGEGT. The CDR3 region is CASKNRGGNQPQHF. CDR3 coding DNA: TGTGCCAGCAAAAACAGGGGTGGCAATCAGCCCCAGCATTTT.

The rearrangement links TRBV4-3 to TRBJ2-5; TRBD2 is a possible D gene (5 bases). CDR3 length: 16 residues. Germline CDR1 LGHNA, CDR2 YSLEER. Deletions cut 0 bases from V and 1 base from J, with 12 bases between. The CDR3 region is CASSQDGRRGQETQYF. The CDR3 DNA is TGCGCCAGCAGCCAAGATGGTCGTCGGGGCCAAGAGACCCAGTACTTC.

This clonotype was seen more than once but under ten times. In DNA form, the CDR3 reads TGTGCCAGCAGCTTACCTACTAGTTTTCCCGACACCGGGGAGCTGTTTTTT. It encodes CASSLPTSFPDTGELFF. The chain couples TRBV7-2 to TRBJ2-2, with D perhaps matching TRBD2 (5 bases). The germline V and J ends were trimmed by 2 bases and 3 bases, with 16 bases remaining between them. In germline, CDR1 is SGHTA, CDR2 FQGNSA. The CDR3 has 17 amino acids.

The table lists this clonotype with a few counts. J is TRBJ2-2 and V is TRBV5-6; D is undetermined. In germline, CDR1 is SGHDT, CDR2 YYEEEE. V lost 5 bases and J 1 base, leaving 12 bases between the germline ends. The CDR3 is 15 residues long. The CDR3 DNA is TGTGCCAGCAGGCCGGAAAATTTGAACACCGGGGAGCTGTTTTTT. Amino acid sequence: CASRPENLNTGELFF.

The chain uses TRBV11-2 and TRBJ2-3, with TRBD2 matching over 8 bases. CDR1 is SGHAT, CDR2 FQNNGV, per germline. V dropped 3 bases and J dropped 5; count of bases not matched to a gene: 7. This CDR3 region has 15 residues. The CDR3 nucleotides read TGTGCCAGCAGCTTTGACGGGGGGGATCAAGATACGCAGTATTTT. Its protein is CASSFDGGDQDTQYF.

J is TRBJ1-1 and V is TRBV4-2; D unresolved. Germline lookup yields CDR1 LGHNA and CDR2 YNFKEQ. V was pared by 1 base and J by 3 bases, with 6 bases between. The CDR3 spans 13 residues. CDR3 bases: TGTGCCAGCAGCCAAGTGGCGGACACTGAAGCTTTCTTT. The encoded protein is CASSQVADTEAFF.

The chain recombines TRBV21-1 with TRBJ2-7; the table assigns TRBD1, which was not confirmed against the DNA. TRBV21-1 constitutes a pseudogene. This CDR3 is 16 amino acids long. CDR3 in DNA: TGTGCCAGCAGCCCACCCGGGACAGGGGGAGGCTACGAGCAGTACGTC. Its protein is CASSPPGTGGGYEQYV.